This entry lists 5 T cell receptor beta chains sequenced from one sample in a study of cytomegalovirus exposure and HLA in healthy donors. Primers included in the PCR were 60 Vbeta and 13 Jbeta primers. Sequenced by immunoSEQ multiplex PCR; TCRdb stores in-frame clones only, minus some. The data contain under 150,000 clones, roughly 69% of them singletons. Source material: PBMCs. These receptors were obtained from a woman in her thirties or forties in good health and CMV-seropositive.

The chain links TRBV5-1 to TRBJ2-7; D call uncertain. This CDR3 comprises 15 residues. Trimming removed 0 bases at V and 2 bases at J, with 12 bases between. Germline V gene data show CDR1 as SGHRS and CDR2 as YFSETQ. CDR3 DNA sequence: TGCGCCAGCAGCTTGGGAGGTTTAGGTACCTACGAGCAGTACTTC. It specifies CASSLGGLGTYEQYF.

The CDR3 region is CASSYLGTAYNEQFF. The CDR3 DNA reads TGTGCCAGCAGTTACCTCGGGACAGCCTACAATGAGCAGTTCTTC. This sequence joins TRBV6-5 and TRBJ2-1, with 7 bases matching TRBD1. Germline CDR1 MNHEY, CDR2 SVGAGI. This CDR3 spans 15 amino acids. V lost 2 bases, J lost 2 bases, and 3 bases stayed unmatched.

The chain has TRBV7-3 and TRBJ2-3; D ambiguous. Germline CDR1 and CDR2: SGHTA and FQGTGA. The CDR3 contains 13 residues. V was shortened by 5 bases and J by 5 bases, with 11 bases between the two germline ends. The DNA of the CDR3 is TGTGCCAGCAGCGTGAATAGTGGAGATACGCAGTATTTT. As protein: CASSVNSGDTQYF.

This chain uses TRBV27 with TRBJ1-6, with 7 positions matching TRBD1. Unmatched junction bases numbered 0, after V lost 4 bases and J lost 6 bases. This CDR3 contains 13 residues. In germline, CDR1 is MNHEY, CDR2 SMNVEV (reference sequence). The CDR3 here is CASSWDSNSPLHF. The CDR3 DNA sequence: TGTGCCAGCAGTTGGGACAGTAATTCACCCCTCCACTTT.

This sequence joins TRBV27 and TRBJ2-5; TRBD2 might be the D (5 bases). The better agreement between TRBJ2-7 and the DNA end casts doubt on the J call. The CDR3 contains 14 residues. Germline V gene data show CDR1 as MNHEY and CDR2 as SMNVEV (reference sequence). This CDR3 is CASSPGSGAYEQYF. The CDR3 region has the DNA TGTGCCAGCAGTCCGGGGAGTGGAGCCTACGAGCAGTACTTC.